The 11 T cell receptor beta chains listed next were all sequenced from one sample in a study of blood T cell repertoires in COVID-19. Data came from immunoSEQ multiplex PCR; TCRdb stores just in-frame clones and leaves some out. The sample shows 70,000 or so clones, just under 80% of them seen only once. Sample: peripheral blood. Receptors were obtained from a human donor in a cohort sampled during active COVID-19.

This clone was seen only once. This chain uses TRBV2 with TRBJ1-4; tentative D call: TRBD1 (5 bases). V lost 6 bases and J lost 5, with 13 bases in between. The CDR3 totals 14 residues. CDR1 SNHLY and CDR2 FYNNEI come from the germline V gene. CDR3 protein: CASRAGSRNEKLFF. In DNA, the CDR3 is TGTGCCAGCAGGGCAGGGTCTAGAAATGAAAAACTGTTTTTT. Filled out from reference TRBV2 and TRBJ1-4, the complete variable domain reads EPEVTQTPSHQVTQMGQEVILRCVPISNHLYFYWYRQILGQKVEFLVSFYNNEISEKSEIFDDQFSVERPDGSNFTLKIRSTKLEDSAMYFCASRAGSRNEKLFFGSGTQLSVL.

The chain has TRBV30 and TRBJ2-7; no clear D. V was trimmed by 0 bases and J by 6 bases, leaving 9 bases between them. The CDR3 has 12 amino acids. Germline V gene sequence: CDR1 GTSNPN, CDR2 SVGIG (reference sequence). The CDR3 region has the DNA TGTGCCTGGAGTGTACTCGGTTCCGAGCAGTACTTC. Its translation: CAWSVLGSEQYF.

The chain carries TRBV6-6 and TRBJ2-5; TRBD2 agrees at 8 bases. The J segment lost 5 bases and the V segment lost 2 bases, leaving 10 bases of the junction unmatched. Germline lookup yields CDR1 MNHNY and CDR2 SVGAGI (reference sequence). The CDR3 runs 16 residues. The CDR3 spells CASSYPGGDLGETQYF. CDR3 DNA sequence: TGTGCCAGCAGTTACCCGGGAGGGGATCTGGGGGAGACCCAGTACTTC.

The genes are TRBV7-9 and TRBJ1-1; no firm D call. The V gene's germline CDR1 is SEHNR and CDR2 FQNEAQ (reference sequence). V was shortened by 5 bases and J by 0 bases, with 13 bases between the two germline ends. The CDR3 extends over 15 amino acids. The CDR3: CASSPSAMMNTEAFF. The CDR3 nucleotides read TGTGCCAGCAGCCCCTCCGCGATGATGAACACTGAAGCTTTCTTT. Full variable domain (missing parts from reference TRBV7-9 and TRBJ1-1): DTGVSQNPRHKITKRGQNVTFRCDPISEHNRLYWYRQTLGQGPEFLTYFQNEAQLEKSRLLSDRFSAERPKGSFSTLEIQRTEQGDSAMYLCASSPSAMMNTEAFFGQGTRLTVV.

This rearrangement joins TRBV4-3 to TRBJ2-3, with a tentative D call TRBD1 (5 bases). Trimming removed 1 base from V and 2 bases from J, with 13 bases in between. Germline V lookup: CDR1 LGHNA, CDR2 YSLEER. This CDR3 region has 16 residues. The CDR3 nucleotides read TGCGCCAGCAGCCAAGGGTCAAGGGGCCTCACAGATACGCAGTATTTT. It specifies CASSQGSRGLTDTQYF.

The rearrangement joins TRBV3-1 (or the pseudogene TRBV3-2) to TRBJ2-7; D gene unclear. The germline gives CDR1 LGHDT, CDR2 YNNKEL (reference sequence). V lost 4 bases, J lost 3 bases, and 16 bases lay in between. CDR3 length equals 15 residues. CDR3 coding DNA: TGTGCCAGCAGCCCAGTCCCTGAATATAACTACGAGCAGTACTTC. As protein: CASSPVPEYNYEQYF.

This clone was counted only a few times. The chain uses TRBV2 and TRBJ2-7; perhaps TRBD2 as D (5 bases). Per germline, CDR1 SNHLY and CDR2 FYNNEI. V lost 8 bases to trimming and J lost 3 bases, with 8 bases between them. This CDR3 is 11 amino acids long. The DNA for the CDR3 is TGTGCCAGCCGACGGGACTACGAGCAGTACTTC. Protein: CASRRDYEQYF.

This clone is a singleton in its sample. The chain is built from TRBV30 and TRBJ1-4, with TRBD1 matching 7 bases. This CDR3 region has 14 residues. The junction had 5 bases not matched to a gene; V was cut back by 0 bases and J by 7 bases. The germline CDR1 and CDR2 sequences are GTSNPN and SVGIG (reference sequence). Here the CDR3 DNA reads TGTGCCTGGAGTGTAGACAGGGCCGGTGAAAAACTGTTTTTT. Encoded protein: CAWSVDRAGEKLFF.

This clone was picked up one time. In the same sample, other DNA sequences code for this CDR3. The chain uses TRBV15 and TRBJ2-7, with D perhaps TRBD2 (6 bases). Germline lookup yields CDR1 LNHNV and CDR2 YYDKDF (reference sequence). This CDR3 is 14 amino acids long. Trimming shortened V by 2 bases and J by 0 bases, and 8 bases separated the two germline ends. This CDR3 reads CATSRTGSSYEQYF. The DNA of the CDR3 is TGTGCCACCAGCAGAACCGGGAGCTCCTACGAGCAGTACTTC.

The rearrangement links TRBV5-1 to TRBJ2-1, with 7 nucleotides matching TRBD2. V lost 0 bases to trimming and J lost 7 bases; unmatched junction nucleotides: 10. Germline V gives CDR1 SGHRS, CDR2 YFSETQ. The CDR3 is 16 residues long. CDR3 sequence reads: CASSLAAGTIGNEQFF. The CDR3 DNA is TGCGCCAGCAGCTTGGCCGCGGGGACTATCGGGAATGAGCAGTTCTTC.

This clone was found a few times. The chain is built from TRBV19 and TRBJ1-1; D is unresolved. This CDR3 is 13 amino acids long. Deletions cut 7 bases from V and 1 base from J, with 10 bases between. Per germline, CDR1 LNHDA and CDR2 SQIVND (reference sequence). This CDR3 is CASNRDRNTEAFF. The CDR3, as DNA: TGTGCCAGTAATCGGGATCGGAACACTGAAGCTTTCTTT.